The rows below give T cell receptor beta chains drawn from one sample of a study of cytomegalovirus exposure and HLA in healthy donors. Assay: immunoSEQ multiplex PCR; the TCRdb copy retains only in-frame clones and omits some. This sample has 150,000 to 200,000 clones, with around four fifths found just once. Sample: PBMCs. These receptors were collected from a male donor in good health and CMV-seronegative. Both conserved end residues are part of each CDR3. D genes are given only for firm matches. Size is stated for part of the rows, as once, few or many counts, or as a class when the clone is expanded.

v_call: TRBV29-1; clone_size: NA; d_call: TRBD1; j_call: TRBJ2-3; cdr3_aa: CSSRTGVSDTQYF; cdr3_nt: TGCAGCTCTAGGACAGGGGTGTCAGATACGCAGTATTTT
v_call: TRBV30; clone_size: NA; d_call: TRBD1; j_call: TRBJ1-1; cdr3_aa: CAWNQEQGSEAFF; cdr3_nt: TGTGCCTGGAATCAGGAACAGGGGAGTGAAGCTTTCTTT
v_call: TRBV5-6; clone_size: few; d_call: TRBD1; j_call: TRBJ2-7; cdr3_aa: CASSLETGVSDEQYF; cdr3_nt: TGTGCCAGCAGCTTGGAGACAGGGGTATCAGACGAGCAGTACTTC
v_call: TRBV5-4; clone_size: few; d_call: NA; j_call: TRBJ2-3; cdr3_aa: CASSLIPGTRGDTQYF; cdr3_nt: TGTGCCAGCAGCTTGATCCCGGGAACTCGGGGAGATACGCAGTATTTT
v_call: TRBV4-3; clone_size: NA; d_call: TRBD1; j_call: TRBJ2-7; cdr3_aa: CASSRDRDAYEQYF; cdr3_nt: TGCGCCAGCAGCCGGGACAGGGATGCCTACGAGCAGTACTTC
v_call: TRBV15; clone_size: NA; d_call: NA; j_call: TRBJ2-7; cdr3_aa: CATSRDGGAVEQYF; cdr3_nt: TGTGCCACCAGCAGAGATGGGGGGGCCGTAGAGCAGTACTTC
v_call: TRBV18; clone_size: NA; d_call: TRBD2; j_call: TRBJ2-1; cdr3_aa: CASSPLPSGRAEQFF; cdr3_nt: TGTGCCAGCTCACCACTCCCTAGCGGGAGGGCTGAGCAGTTCTTC
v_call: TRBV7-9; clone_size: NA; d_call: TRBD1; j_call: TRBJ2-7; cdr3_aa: CASSSGQGFYEQYF; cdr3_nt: TGTGCCAGCAGCTCGGGACAGGGGTTCTACGAGCAGTACTTC
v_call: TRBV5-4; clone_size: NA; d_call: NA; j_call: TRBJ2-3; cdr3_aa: CASSLVRQDTDTQYF; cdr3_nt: TGTGCCAGCAGCTTGGTGCGACAGGACACAGATACGCAGTATTTT
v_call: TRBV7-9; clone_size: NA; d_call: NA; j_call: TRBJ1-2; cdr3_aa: CASSLLGGGRTYGYTF; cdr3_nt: TGTGCCAGCAGCTTACTAGGTGGAGGGCGGACCTATGGCTACACCTTC
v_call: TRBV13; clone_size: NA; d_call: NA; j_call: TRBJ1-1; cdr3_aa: CASSLKGGTEAFF; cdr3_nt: TGTGCCAGCAGCTTAAAAGGGGGTACTGAAGCTTTCTTT
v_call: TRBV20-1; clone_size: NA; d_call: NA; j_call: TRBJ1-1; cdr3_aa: CSAGGRTEAFF; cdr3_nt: TGCAGTGCCGGGGGTCGCACTGAAGCTTTCTTT
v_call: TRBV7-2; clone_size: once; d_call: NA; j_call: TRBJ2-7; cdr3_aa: CASSLGMVGNPSYEQYF; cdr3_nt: TGTGCCAGCAGCTTAGGCATGGTGGGCAACCCCTCCTACGAGCAGTACTTC
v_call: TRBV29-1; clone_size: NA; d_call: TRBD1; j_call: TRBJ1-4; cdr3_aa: CSARQGWAEKLFF; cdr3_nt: TGCAGCGCCCGACAGGGGTGGGCTGAAAAACTGTTTTTT
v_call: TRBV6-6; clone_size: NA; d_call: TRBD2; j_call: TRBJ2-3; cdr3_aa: CASSRRLADTDTQYF; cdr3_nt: TGTGCCAGCAGCCGTAGGCTAGCGGACACAGATACGCAGTATTTT
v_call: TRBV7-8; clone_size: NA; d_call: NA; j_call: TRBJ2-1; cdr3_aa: CASSLVPAPSPSSYNEQFF; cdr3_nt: TGTGCCAGCAGCTTAGTGCCGGCCCCATCTCCTAGCTCCTACAATGAGCAGTTCTTC